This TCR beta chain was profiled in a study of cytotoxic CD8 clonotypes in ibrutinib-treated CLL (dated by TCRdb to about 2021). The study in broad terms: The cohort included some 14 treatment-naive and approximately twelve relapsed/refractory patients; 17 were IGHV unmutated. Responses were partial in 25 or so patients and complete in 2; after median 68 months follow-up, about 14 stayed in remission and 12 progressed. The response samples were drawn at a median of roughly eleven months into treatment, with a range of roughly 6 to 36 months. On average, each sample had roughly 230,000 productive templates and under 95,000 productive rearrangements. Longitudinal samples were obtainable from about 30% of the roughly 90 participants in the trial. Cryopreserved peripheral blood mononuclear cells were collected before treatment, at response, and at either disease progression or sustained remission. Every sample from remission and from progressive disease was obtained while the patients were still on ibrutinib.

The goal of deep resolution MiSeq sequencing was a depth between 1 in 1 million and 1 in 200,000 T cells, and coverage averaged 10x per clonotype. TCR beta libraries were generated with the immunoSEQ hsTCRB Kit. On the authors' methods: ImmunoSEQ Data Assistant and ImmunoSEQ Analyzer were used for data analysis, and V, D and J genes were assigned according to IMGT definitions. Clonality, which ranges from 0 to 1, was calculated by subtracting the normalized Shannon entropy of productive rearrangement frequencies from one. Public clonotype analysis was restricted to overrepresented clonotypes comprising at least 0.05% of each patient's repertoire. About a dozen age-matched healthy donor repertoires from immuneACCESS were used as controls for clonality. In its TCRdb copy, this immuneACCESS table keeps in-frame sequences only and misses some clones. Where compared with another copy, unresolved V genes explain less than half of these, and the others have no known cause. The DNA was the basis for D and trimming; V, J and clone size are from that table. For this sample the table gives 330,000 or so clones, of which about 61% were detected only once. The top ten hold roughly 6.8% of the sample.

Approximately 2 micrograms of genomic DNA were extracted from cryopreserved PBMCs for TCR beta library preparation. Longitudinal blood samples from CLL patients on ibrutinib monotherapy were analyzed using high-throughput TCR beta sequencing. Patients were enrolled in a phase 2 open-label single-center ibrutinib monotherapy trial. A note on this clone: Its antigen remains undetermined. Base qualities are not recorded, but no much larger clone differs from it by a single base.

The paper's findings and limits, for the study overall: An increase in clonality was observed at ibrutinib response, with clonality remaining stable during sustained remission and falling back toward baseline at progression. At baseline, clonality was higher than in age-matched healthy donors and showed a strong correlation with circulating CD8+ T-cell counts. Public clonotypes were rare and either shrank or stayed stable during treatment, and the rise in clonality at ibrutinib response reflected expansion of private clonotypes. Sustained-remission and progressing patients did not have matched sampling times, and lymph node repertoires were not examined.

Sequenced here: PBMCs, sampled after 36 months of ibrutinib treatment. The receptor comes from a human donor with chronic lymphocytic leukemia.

The CDR3 protein is CASSSPLTGGSTEQFF. The bases read TGTGCCAGCAGCTCGCCCCTTACGGGGGGCTCTACGGAGCAGTTCTTC. This sequence uses TRBV7-9 and TRBJ2-1; TRBD2 is a weak D gene call, 7 bases matching. V is shortened by 4 bases, J by 10 bases, and the region joining them spans 23 bases. The CDR3, from cysteine to phenylalanine, totals 16 residues. Only the CDR3 part of the read is kept: 48 bases, read in frame from the first base. CDR1 SEHNR and CDR2 FQNEAQ were looked up in the germline V gene (reference sequence). With the rest looked up from the reference TRBV7-9 and TRBJ2-1 genes rather than sequenced, the full variable domain is DTGVSQNPRHKITKRGQNVTFRCDPISEHNRLYWYRQTLGQGPEFLTYFQNEAQLEKSRLLSDRFSAERPKGSFSTLEIQRTEQGDSAMYLCASSSPLTGGSTEQFFGPGTRLTVL.